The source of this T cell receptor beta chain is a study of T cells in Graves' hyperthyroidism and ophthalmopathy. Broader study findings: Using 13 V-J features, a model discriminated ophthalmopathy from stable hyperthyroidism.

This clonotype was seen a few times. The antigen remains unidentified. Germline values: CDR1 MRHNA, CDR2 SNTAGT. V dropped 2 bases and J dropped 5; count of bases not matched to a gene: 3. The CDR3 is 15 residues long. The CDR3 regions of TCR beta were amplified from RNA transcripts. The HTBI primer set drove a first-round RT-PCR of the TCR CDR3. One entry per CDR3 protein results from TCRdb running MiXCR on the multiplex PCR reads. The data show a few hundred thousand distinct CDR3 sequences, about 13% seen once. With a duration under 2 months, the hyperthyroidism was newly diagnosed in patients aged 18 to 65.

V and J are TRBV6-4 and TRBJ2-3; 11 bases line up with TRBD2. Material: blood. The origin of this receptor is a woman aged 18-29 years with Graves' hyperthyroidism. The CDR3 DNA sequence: TGTGCCAGCAGTGACCTAGCGGGAGGTGGAGATACGCAGTATTTT. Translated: CASSDLAGGGDTQYF.